The entry below gives a single T cell receptor (beta chain) sequence along with its context. Antigen: not known. This entry belongs to a study of shared clonotypes between healthy human individuals. The study, taken as a whole, reports: Naive subsets tended to show greater estimated richness than memory subsets. Clonotype sharing among donors, it was expected, would be affected by sequencing depth.

When replicate PCRs were run on sorted subsets, they used around 0.2 ug DNA, about 30,000 T cell genomes. Clones were read by immunoSEQ multiplex PCR, and TCRdb kept only the in-frame ones, dropping some. The data show around 700,000 clones, around 78% seen once. The germline V gene encodes CDR1 SGHRS and CDR2 YFSETQ. The germline V and J ends were trimmed by 0 bases and 5 bases, with 8 bases remaining between them. The length of the CDR3 is 14 residues. The rearrangement uses TRBV5-1 and TRBJ2-2, with D unclear. The TCR comes from a woman under 40 in good health. Material for sequencing was memory CD4+ T cells sorted from blood. Sample subset: CD45RA-negative fraction. The CDR3 region has the DNA TGCGCCAGCAGCTTGGTATCGGGTACCGGGGAGCTGTTTTTT. This encodes CASSLVSGTGELFF.